The present TCR beta chain was sequenced within a study of blood T cell repertoires in COVID-19. At the level of the study: COVID-19 samples, acute and convalescent, were from the United States, Italy and Spain.

In the authors' workflow: Nucleated cell counts were estimated from reference gene primer amplification. TCRdb's table, derived via immunoSEQ multiplex PCR, lists solely in-frame clones and lacks some. That table is the source of V, J and clone size, and D and trimming were worked out from the DNA. The profile covers 95,000 to 150,000 clones, with more than 70% appearing a single time and 5.5% to 6% taken by the ten largest. In the case of this clone: Other DNA variants within this sample encode the same CDR3.

V lost 0 bases to trimming and J lost 5 bases, with 7 bases between them. CDR1 LNHNV and CDR2 YYDKDF come from the germline V gene (reference sequence). This CDR3 region has 13 residues. Sequenced sample: peripheral blood. The chain links TRBV15 to TRBJ1-1; D not certain. The sequence was collected from an elderly man with active or convalescent COVID-19. CDR3 DNA: TGTGCCACCAGCAGAGACCGGTGGACTGAAGCTTTCTTT. This translates into CATSRDRWTEAFF.